These 6 T cell receptor beta chains were all obtained from the same sample, sequenced in a study of CD8 T cells in ankylosing spondylitis. MiXCR, applied by TCRdb to the 5' RACE reads, yields one record per CDR3 protein. The sample comprises over 110,000 distinct CDR3 sequences, 7.5% to 9.5% of which are singletons, and less than 7.5% rests with the top ten. Sequenced sample: synovial fluid, either unsorted or a sorted T cell fraction (not recorded which). The receptors shown here come from a male donor with ankylosing spondylitis.

In its sample, this clonotype was seen many times. The V and J genes are TRBV11-1 and TRBJ2-3, with D perhaps TRBD2 (5 bases). This CDR3 region has 14 residues. The V gene lost 3 bases and the J gene lost 2 bases, with 9 bases spanning the gap. Germline V gene sequence: CDR1 SGHAT, CDR2 FQDESV (reference sequence). The chain's CDR3 is CASSFWGDTDTQYF. The CDR3 DNA reads as TGTGCCAGCAGCTTCTGGGGAGACACAGATACGCAGTATTTT.

This clonotype was detected a few times. The chain carries TRBV28 and TRBJ1-2; TRBD1 might be the D (5 bases). This CDR3 is built from 14 residues. V lost 3 bases, J lost 8 bases, and 16 bases lay in between. CDR1 MDHEN and CDR2 SYDVKM come from the germline V gene. CDR3 sequence (DNA): TGTGCCAGCAGTTTCGGCAGGGACCGGCGGGGCTACACCTTC. It is translated as CASSFGRDRRGYTF.

The J gene is TRBJ1-6, the V gene TRBV30, with D hard to call. Looked up from germline, CDR1 is GTSNPN and CDR2 is SVGIG (reference sequence). Trimming left V 2 bases short and J 4 bases short, with 3 bases between. The length of the CDR3 is 12 residues. The chain's CDR3 is CAWSKYNSPLHF. CDR3 coding DNA: TGTGCCTGGAGTAAATATAATTCACCCCTCCACTTT. Together with reference TRBV30 and TRBJ1-6, the CDR3 gives the full variable domain: SQTIHQWPATLVQPVGSPLSLECTVEGTSNPNLYWYRQAAGRGLQLLFYSVGIGQISSEVPQNLSASRPQDRQFILSSKKLLLSDSGFYLCAWSKYNSPLHFGNGTRLTVT.

This sequence joins TRBV5-1 and TRBJ2-3; tentatively, D is TRBD2 (5 bases). Germline V gene sequence: CDR1 SGHRS, CDR2 YFSETQ. The V end was cut by 7 bases, the J end by 4 bases, with 25 bases between. The CDR3 covers 17 residues. CDR3 sequence: CASGRSGLDAGADTQYF. DNA of the CDR3: TGCGCCAGCGGACGATCTGGACTTGACGCTGGCGCAGATACGCAGTATTTT.

This clonotype came up many times. V and J are TRBV11-2 and TRBJ1-1; D remains unclear. The CDR3 has 18 amino acids. Trimming removed 3 bases at V and 0 bases at J, with 20 bases between. Germline-derived CDR1 and CDR2 are SGHAT and FQNNGV. CDR3 sequence reads: CASSFWGMSYRLNTEAFF. CDR3 DNA sequence: TGTGCCAGCAGCTTTTGGGGAATGTCGTACCGACTGAACACTGAAGCTTTCTTT.

This clonotype appeared a few times. This chain connects TRBV9 to TRBJ2-1, with D uncertain. Germline lookup yields CDR1 SGDLS and CDR2 YYNGEE. The CDR3 loop spans 13 amino acids. V was trimmed by 3 bases and J by 14 bases, leaving 18 bases between them. The CDR3 bases are TGTGCCAGCAGCGGCACCTTGGTGTCCAAGAAGTTCTTC. Its protein is CASSGTLVSKKFF.